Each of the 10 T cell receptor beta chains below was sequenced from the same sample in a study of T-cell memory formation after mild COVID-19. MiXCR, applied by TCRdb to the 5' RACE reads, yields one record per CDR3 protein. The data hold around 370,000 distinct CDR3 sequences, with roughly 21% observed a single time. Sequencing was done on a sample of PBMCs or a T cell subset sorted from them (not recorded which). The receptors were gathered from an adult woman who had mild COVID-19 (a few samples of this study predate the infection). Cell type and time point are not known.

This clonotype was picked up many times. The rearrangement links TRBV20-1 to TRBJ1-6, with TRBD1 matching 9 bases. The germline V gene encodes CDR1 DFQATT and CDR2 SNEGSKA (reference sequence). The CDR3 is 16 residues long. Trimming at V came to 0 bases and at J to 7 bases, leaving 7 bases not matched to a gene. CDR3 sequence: CSARDPWDRENSPLHF. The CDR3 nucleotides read TGCAGTGCTAGAGATCCGTGGGACAGGGAAAATTCACCCCTCCACTTT.

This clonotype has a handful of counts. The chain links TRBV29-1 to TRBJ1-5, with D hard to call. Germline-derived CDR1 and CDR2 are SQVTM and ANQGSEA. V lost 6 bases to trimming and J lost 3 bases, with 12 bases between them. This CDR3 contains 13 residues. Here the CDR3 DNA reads TGCAGCGTCGCTGCGGGCTCCAATCAGCCCCAGCATTTT. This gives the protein CSVAAGSNQPQHF.

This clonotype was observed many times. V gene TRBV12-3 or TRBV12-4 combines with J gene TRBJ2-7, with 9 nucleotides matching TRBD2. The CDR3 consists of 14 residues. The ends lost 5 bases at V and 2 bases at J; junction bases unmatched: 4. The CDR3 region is CASSNSGGPYEQYF. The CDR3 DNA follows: TGTGCCAGCAGTAATAGCGGGGGACCCTACGAGCAGTACTTC.

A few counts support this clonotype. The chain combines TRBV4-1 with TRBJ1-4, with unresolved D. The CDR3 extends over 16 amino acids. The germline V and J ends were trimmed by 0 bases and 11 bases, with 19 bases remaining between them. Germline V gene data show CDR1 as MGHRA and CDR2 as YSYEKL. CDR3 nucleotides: TGCGCCAGCAGCCAAGAGTGGCGCCCGAACGGCCCTAAACTGTTTTTT. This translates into CASSQEWRPNGPKLFF.

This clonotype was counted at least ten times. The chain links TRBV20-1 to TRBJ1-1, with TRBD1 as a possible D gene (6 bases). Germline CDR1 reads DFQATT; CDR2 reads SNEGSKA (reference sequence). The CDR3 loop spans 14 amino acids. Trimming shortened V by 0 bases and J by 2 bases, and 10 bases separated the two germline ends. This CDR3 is CSARDQGTNTEAFF. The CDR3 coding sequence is TGCAGTGCTAGAGATCAGGGGACTAACACTGAAGCTTTCTTT.

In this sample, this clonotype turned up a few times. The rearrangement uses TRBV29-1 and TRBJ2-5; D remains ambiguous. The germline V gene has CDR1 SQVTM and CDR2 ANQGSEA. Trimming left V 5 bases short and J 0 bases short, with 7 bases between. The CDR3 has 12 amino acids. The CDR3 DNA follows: TGCAGCGTTAGCTGGAACCAAGAGACCCAGTACTTC. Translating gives CSVSWNQETQYF.

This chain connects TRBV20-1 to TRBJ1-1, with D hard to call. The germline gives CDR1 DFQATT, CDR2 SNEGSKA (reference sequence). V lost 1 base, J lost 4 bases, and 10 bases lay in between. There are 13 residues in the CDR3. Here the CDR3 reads CSARVHGRTEAFF. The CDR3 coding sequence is TGCAGTGCTAGAGTGCACGGACGCACTGAAGCTTTCTTT.

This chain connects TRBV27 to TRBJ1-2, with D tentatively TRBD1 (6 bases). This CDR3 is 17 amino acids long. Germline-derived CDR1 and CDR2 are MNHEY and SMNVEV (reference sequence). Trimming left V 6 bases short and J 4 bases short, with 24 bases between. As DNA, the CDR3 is TGTGCCAGCAGCCCCTTCGGGGGTGGGGGCGCTTTCTATGGCTACACCTTC. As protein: CASSPFGGGGAFYGYTF.

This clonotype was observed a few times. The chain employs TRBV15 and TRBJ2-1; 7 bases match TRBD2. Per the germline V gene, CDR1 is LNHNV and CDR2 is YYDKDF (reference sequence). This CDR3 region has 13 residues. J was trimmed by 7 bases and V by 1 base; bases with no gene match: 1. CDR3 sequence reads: CATSRVGGNEQFF. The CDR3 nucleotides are TGTGCCACCAGCAGAGTGGGAGGGAATGAGCAGTTCTTC.

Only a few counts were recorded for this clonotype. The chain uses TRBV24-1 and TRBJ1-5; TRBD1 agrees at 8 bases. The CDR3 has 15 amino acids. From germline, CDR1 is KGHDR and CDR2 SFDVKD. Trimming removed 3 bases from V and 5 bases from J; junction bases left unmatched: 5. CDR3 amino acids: CATSDRTGRDQPQHF. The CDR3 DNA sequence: TGTGCCACCAGTGATCGGACAGGGCGGGATCAGCCCCAGCATTTT.